These 13 T cell receptor beta chains were sequenced from one sample in a study of T cell repertoires in cytomegalovirus infection. Their target antigens are unknown. TCRdb analysed the reads with MiXCR anew, one entry per CDR3 protein. The profile shows hundreds of thousands of distinct CDR3 sequences, roughly 42% of them singletons. The sequencing used cultured PBMCs, collected from culture after CMV antigen stimulation. The receptors come from a human donor in good health (CMV status not recorded). Some clones in this sample may be carry-over from other donors' samples.

This clonotype occurred a few times. This chain joins TRBV6-2 or TRBV6-3 and TRBJ1-1, with D possibly being TRBD1 (6 bases). Germline CDR1 reads MNHEY; CDR2 reads SVGEGT. The length of the CDR3 is 14 residues. V lost 6 bases and J 1 base, leaving 12 bases between the germline ends. The CDR3 DNA reads TGTGCCAGCAGAACGGACAGTTCGAACACTGAAGCTTTCTTT. Translated: CASRTDSSNTEAFF.

This clonotype showed up just a few times. The genes are TRBV12-3 or TRBV12-4 and TRBJ1-5; D remains ambiguous. Trimming stripped 1 base from V and 5 bases from J, with 9 bases between. The CDR3 has 14 residues. This CDR3 is CASSLGLSYQPQHF. The DNA for the CDR3 is TGTGCCAGCAGTTTAGGGTTAAGTTATCAGCCCCAGCATTTT.

The chain is built from TRBV6-6 and TRBJ1-1; TRBD1 is a possible D gene (5 bases). Germline assignment: CDR1 MNHNY and CDR2 SVGAGI (reference sequence). This CDR3 contains 16 residues. With 3 bases removed from V and 4 bases from J, the gap between germline ends came to 18 bases. The chain's CDR3 is CASSYIGGGRSTEAFF. DNA of the CDR3: TGTGCCAGCAGTTATATTGGGGGAGGCAGGAGCACTGAAGCTTTCTTT.

The chain links TRBV19 to TRBJ1-1, with D maybe TRBD1 (6 bases). Germline V gene lookup returns CDR1 LNHDA and CDR2 SQIVND (reference sequence). V lost 7 bases and J lost 1, with 16 bases in between. This CDR3 has 15 amino acids. The CDR3 region is CASTPRGASNTEAFF. CDR3 coding DNA: TGTGCCAGTACCCCCCGGGGGGCCTCGAACACTGAAGCTTTCTTT.

The genes are TRBV27 and TRBJ1-1; 7 nucleotides align to TRBD1. J gave up 2 bases and V 5 bases, and 8 bases lay outside the gene matches. Per the germline V gene, CDR1 is MNHEY and CDR2 is SMNVEV (reference sequence). The CDR3 is 15 residues long. This CDR3 is CASSRRDSVNTEAFF. In nucleotides, the CDR3 is TGTGCCAGCAGTCGCCGGGACAGCGTTAACACTGAAGCTTTCTTT.

The V and J genes are TRBV7-4 and TRBJ1-6; D is ambiguous. The V end lost 4 bases, the J end lost 4 bases, and 14 bases lay between the germline ends. The germline V gene has CDR1 SGHVT and CDR2 SQSDAQ. The CDR3 loop spans 16 amino acids. The CDR3 DNA reads TGTGCCAGCAGCTGCGGCCGGGCCTCTTATAATTCACCCCTCCACTTT. This gives the protein CASSCGRASYNSPLHF.

The V gene is TRBV12-3 or TRBV12-4, the J gene TRBJ1-4; tentatively, D is TRBD1 (5 bases). With 6 bases removed from V and 7 bases from J, the gap between germline ends came to 18 bases. The CDR3 covers 15 residues. The CDR3 spells CASRAGTSEIEKLFF. CDR3 in DNA: TGTGCCAGCAGAGCCGGGACTTCCGAGATTGAAAAACTGTTTTTT.

J is TRBJ1-3 and V is TRBV9, with 7 bases lining up with TRBD1. The CDR3 runs to 14 residues. Germline CDR1 is SGDLS and CDR2 is YYNGEE. V shed 6 bases, J shed 9 bases, and the junction held 12 bases outside the gene matches. This CDR3 is CASTPTGSGGTIYF. The CDR3 DNA is TGTGCCAGCACTCCGACAGGGAGCGGAGGCACCATATATTTT.

This clonotype has a handful of counts. The V gene is TRBV28, the J gene TRBJ2-7; D gene unclear. The CDR3 runs 13 residues. Germline values: CDR1 MDHEN, CDR2 SYDVKM. Trimming took 7 bases from V and 0 from J, leaving 10 bases between them. The CDR3 DNA reads TGTGCCAGCACCCCACGAAGCTCCTACGAGCAGTACTTC. It encodes CASTPRSSYEQYF.

The rearrangement joins TRBV6-6 to TRBJ2-3; TRBD2 matches at 8 bases. V dropped 10 bases and J dropped 4; count of bases not matched to a gene: 13. The CDR3 is 15 amino acids. Germline V gives CDR1 MNHNY, CDR2 SVGAGI (reference sequence). CDR3 nucleotide sequence: TGTGCCACCTCAGGGGCTCGCGGGGGGTCAGATACGCAGTATTTT. Residues: CATSGARGGSDTQYF.

The chain is built from TRBV20-1 and TRBJ1-2; 7 bases are shared with TRBD1. The germline gives CDR1 DFQATT, CDR2 SNEGSKA (reference sequence). V shed 6 bases, J shed 3 bases, and the junction held 7 bases outside the gene matches. This CDR3 has 13 amino acids. The CDR3 here is CSALNRGDYGYTF. The CDR3 DNA reads TGCAGTGCGCTAAACAGGGGTGACTATGGCTACACCTTC.

V gene TRBV24-1 combines with J gene TRBJ2-2; D is possibly TRBD2 (7 bases). The CDR3 runs 15 residues. V lost 3 bases, J lost 6 bases, and 13 bases lay in between. The germline gives CDR1 KGHDR, CDR2 SFDVKD. The CDR3 sequence: CATSDRGGVPGELFF. The CDR3 nucleotides are TGTGCCACCAGTGATCGAGGGGGGGTACCCGGGGAGCTGTTTTTT.

This clonotype occurred a few times. The V call is TRBV2, the J call TRBJ2-7, with D tentatively TRBD2 (6 bases). Between the trimmed V and J ends, which lost 9 bases and 6 bases, there was a span of 15 bases. Germline values: CDR1 SNHLY, CDR2 FYNNEI. This CDR3 comprises 12 residues. The CDR3 region has the DNA TGTGCCAGTGTCGGGACTCGCAGCGAGCAGTACTTC. Protein sequence: CASVGTRSEQYF.